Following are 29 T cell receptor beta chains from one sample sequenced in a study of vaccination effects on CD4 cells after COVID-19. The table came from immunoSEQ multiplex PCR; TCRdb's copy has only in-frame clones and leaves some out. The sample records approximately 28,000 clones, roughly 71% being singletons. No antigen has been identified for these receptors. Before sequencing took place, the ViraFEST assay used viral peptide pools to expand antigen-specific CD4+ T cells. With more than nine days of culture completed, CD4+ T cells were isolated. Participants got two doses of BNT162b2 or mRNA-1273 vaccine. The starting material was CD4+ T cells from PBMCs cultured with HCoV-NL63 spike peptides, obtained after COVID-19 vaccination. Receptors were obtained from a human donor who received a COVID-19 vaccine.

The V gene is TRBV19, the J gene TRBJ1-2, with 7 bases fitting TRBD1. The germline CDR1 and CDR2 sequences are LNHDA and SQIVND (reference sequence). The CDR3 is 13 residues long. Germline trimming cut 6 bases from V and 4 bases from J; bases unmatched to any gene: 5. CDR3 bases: TGTGCCAGTAGAGGGGGCAGGGGCTATGGCTACACCTTC. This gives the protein CASRGGRGYGYTF. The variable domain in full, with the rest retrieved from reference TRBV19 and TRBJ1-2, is DGGITQSPKYLFRKEGQNVTLSCEQNLNHDAMYWYRQDPGQGLRLIYYSQIVNDFQKGDIAEGYSVSREKKESFPLTVTSAQKNPTAFYLCASRGGRGYGYTFGSGTRLTVV.

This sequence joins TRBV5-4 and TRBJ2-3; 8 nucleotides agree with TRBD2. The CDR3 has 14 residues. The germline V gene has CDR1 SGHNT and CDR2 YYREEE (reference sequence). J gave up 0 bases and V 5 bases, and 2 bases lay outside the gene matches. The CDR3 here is CASSLAGSTDTQYF. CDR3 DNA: TGTGCCAGCAGTTTAGCGGGGAGCACAGATACGCAGTATTTT.

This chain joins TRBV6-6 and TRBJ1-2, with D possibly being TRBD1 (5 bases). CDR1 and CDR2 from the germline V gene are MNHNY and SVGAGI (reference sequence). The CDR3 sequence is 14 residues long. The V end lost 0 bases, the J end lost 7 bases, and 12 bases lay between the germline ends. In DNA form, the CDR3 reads TGTGCCAGCAGTTACTCGACGGCGGGGGGTGGCTACACCTTC. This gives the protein CASSYSTAGGGYTF.

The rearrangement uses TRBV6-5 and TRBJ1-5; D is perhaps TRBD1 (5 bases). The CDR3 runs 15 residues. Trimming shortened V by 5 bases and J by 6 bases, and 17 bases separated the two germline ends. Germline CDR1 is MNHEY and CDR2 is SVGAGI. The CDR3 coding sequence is TGTGCCAGCAGTAAAACCGGGGGATCACCTCAGCCCCAGCATTTT. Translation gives CASSKTGGSPQPQHF.

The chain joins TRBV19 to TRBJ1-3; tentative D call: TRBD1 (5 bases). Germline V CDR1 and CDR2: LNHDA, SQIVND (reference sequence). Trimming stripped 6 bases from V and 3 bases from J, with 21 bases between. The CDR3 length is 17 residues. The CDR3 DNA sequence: TGTGCCAGTAGAACCGCGGGGACTACCTTCGATGGAAACACCATATATTTT. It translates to CASRTAGTTFDGNTIYF.

Here the CDR3 reads CASSFRAAPMGEKLFF. CDR3 sequence (DNA): TGTGCCAGCAGCTTCCGGGCCGCCCCCATGGGGGAAAAACTGTTTTTT. The V and J genes are TRBV5-5 and TRBJ1-4; D not resolved. Per germline, CDR1 SGHKS and CDR2 YYEKEE (reference sequence). This CDR3 comprises 16 residues. V was pared by 2 bases and J by 8 bases, with 19 bases between.

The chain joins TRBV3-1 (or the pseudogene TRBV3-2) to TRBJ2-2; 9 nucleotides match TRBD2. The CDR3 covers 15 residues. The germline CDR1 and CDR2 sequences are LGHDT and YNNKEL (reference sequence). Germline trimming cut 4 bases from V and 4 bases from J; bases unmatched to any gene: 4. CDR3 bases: TGTGCCAGCAGCCGACTAGCGGAGATCACCGGGGAGCTGTTTTTT. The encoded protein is CASSRLAEITGELFF.

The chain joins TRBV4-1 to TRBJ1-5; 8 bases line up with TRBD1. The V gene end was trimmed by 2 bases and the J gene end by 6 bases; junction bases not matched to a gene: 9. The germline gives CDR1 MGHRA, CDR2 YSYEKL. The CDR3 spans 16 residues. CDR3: CASSQPGQGIGQPQHF. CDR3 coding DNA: TGCGCCAGCAGCCAACCCGGACAGGGTATCGGTCAGCCCCAGCATTTT.

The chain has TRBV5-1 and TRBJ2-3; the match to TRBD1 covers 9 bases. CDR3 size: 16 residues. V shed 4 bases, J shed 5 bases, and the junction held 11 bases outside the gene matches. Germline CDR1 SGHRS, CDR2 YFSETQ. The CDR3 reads CASSNSPGTGRDTQYF. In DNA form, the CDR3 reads TGCGCCAGCAGCAACAGTCCCGGGACAGGGAGAGATACGCAGTATTTT.

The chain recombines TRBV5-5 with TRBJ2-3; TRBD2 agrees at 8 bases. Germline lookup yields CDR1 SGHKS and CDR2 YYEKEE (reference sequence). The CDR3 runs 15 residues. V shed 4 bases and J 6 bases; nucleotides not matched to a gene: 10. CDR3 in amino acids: CASSLSGDIVDTQYF. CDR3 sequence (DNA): TGTGCCAGCAGCCTTAGCGGGGATATAGTGGATACGCAGTATTTT.

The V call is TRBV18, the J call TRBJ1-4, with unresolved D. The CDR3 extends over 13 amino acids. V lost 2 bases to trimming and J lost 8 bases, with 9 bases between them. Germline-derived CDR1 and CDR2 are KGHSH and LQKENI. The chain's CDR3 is CASSPVGREKLFF. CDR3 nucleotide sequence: TGTGCCAGCTCACCAGTAGGACGGGAAAAACTGTTTTTT.

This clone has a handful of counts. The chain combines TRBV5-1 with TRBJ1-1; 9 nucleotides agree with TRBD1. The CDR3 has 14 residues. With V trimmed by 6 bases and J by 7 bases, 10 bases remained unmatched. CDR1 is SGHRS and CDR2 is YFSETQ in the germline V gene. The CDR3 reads CASTTGQGRSEAFF. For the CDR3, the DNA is TGCGCCAGCACCACTGGACAGGGGCGTAGTGAAGCTTTCTTT. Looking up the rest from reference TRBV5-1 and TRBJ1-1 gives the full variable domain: KAGVTQTPRYLIKTRGQQVTLSCSPISGHRSVSWYQQTPGQGLQFLFEYFSETQRNKGNFPGRFSGRQFSNSRSEMNVSTLELGDSALYLCASTTGQGRSEAFFGQGTRLTVV.

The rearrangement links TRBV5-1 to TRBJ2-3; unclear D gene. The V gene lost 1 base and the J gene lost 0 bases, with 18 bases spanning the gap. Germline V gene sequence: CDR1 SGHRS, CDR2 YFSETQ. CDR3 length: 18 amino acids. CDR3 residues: CASSLSRHGLPSTDTQYF. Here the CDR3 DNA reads TGCGCCAGCAGCTTGTCTCGGCATGGGCTGCCCAGCACAGATACGCAGTATTTT. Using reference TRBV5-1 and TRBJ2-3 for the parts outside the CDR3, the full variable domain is KAGVTQTPRYLIKTRGQQVTLSCSPISGHRSVSWYQQTPGQGLQFLFEYFSETQRNKGNFPGRFSGRQFSNSRSEMNVSTLELGDSALYLCASSLSRHGLPSTDTQYFGPGTRLTVL.

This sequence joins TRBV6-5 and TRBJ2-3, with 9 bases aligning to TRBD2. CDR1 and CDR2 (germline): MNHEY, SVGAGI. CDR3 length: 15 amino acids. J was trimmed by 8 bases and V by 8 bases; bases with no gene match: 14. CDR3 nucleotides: TGTGCCAGCTCAGATCCGGCGGGGGGGTCGGGTACGCAGTATTTT. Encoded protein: CASSDPAGGSGTQYF.

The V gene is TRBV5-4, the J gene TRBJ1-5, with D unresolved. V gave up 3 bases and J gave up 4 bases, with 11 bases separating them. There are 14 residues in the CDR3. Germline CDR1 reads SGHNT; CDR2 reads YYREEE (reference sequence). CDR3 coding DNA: TGTGCCAGCAGCTCGGCGGGTACTAATCAGCCCCAGCATTTT. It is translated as CASSSAGTNQPQHF.

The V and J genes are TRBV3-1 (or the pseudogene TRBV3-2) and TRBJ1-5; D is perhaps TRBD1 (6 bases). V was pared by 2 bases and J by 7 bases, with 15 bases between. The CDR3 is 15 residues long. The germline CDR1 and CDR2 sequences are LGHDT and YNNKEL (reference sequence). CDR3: CASSQTYREGQPQHF. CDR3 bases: TGTGCCAGCAGCCAAACCTACAGGGAAGGACAGCCCCAGCATTTT.

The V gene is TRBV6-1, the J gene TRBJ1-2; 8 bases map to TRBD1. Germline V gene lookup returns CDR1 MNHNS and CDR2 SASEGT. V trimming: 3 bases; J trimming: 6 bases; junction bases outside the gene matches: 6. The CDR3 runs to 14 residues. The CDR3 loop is CASSDSGGIDGYTF. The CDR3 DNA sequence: TGTGCCAGCAGTGATTCAGGGGGCATAGATGGCTACACCTTC.

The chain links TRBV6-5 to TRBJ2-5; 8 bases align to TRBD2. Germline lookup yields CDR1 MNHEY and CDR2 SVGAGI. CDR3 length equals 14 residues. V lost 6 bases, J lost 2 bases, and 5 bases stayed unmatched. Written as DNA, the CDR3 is TGTGCCAGCAGGGGGCGGGGGGAACAAGAGACCCAGTACTTC. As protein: CASRGRGEQETQYF.

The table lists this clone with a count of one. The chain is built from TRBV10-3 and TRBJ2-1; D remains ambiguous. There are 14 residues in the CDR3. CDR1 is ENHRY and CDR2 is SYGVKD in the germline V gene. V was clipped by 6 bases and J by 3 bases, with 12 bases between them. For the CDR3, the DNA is TGTGCCATCAGGTTCTCCGAGGTCTACAATGAGCAGTTCTTC. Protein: CAIRFSEVYNEQFF.

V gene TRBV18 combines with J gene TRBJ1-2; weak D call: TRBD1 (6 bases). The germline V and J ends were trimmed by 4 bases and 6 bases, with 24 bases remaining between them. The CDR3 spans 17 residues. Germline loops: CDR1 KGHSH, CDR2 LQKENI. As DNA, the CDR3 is TGTGCCAGCTCACTTTCGACAGGCCGGGAAGCCCTTCATGGCTACACCTTC. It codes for CASSLSTGREALHGYTF.

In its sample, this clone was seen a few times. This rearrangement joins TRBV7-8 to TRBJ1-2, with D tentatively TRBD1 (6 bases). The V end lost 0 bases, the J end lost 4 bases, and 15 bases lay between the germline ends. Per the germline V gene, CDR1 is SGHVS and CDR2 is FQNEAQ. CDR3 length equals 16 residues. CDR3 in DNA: TGTGCCAGCAGCTTAGCGCTAACAGGGAGTGGCTATGGCTACACCTTC. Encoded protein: CASSLALTGSGYGYTF.

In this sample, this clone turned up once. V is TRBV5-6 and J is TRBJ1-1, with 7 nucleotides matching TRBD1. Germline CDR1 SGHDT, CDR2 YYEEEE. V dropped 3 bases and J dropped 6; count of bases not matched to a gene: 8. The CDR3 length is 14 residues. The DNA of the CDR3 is TGTGCCAGCAGCTACTCGGACAGGCGGTCTGAAGCTTTCTTT. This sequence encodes CASSYSDRRSEAFF.

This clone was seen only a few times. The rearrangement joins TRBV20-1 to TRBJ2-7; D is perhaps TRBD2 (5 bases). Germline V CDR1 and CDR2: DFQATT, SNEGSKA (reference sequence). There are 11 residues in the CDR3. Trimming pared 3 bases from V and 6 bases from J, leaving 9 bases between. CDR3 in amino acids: CSASIRGEQYF. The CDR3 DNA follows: TGCAGTGCTAGCATTCGGGGCGAGCAGTACTTC.

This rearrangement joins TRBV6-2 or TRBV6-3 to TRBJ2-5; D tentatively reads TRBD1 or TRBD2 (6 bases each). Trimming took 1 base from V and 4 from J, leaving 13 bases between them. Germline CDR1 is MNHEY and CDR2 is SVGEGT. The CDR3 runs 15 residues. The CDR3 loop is CASSYLSGGTETQYF. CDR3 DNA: TGTGCCAGCAGTTACTTGTCCGGGGGCACAGAGACCCAGTACTTC.

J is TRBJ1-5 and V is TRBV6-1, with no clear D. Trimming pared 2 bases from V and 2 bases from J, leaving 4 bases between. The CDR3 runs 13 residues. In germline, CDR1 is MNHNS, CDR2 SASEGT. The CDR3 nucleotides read TGTGCCAGCAGTGAACGAGGCAATCAGCCCCAGCATTTT. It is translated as CASSERGNQPQHF.

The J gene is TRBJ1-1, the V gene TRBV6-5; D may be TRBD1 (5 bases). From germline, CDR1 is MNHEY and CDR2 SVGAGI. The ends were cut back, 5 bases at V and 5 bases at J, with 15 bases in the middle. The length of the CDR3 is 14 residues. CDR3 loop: CASSPTAQWTEAFF. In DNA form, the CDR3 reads TGTGCCAGCAGTCCGACAGCCCAATGGACTGAAGCTTTCTTT.

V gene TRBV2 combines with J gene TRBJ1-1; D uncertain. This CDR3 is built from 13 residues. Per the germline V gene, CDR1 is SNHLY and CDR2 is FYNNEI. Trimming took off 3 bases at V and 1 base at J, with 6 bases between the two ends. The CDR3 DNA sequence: TGTGCCAGCAGTGACCAAGGGAACACTGAAGCTTTCTTT. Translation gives CASSDQGNTEAFF.

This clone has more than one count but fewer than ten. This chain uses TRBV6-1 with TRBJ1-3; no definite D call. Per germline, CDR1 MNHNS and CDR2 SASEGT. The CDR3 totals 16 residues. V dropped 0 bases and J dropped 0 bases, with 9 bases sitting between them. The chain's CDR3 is CASSEALQTSGNTIYF. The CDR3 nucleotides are TGTGCCAGCAGTGAAGCGCTACAGACCTCTGGAAACACCATATATTTT.

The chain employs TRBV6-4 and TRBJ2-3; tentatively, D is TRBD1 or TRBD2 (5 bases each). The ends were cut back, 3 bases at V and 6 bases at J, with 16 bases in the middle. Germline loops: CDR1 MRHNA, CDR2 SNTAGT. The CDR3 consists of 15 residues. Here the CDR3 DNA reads TGTGCCAGCAGTGAAGACGGGACCCATATGGATACGCAGTATTTT. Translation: CASSEDGTHMDTQYF.